This T cell receptor beta chain comes out of a study of CD8+CD57+ T cells in acquired aplastic anemia. Across the study: Yields of DNA that came from sorted CD4+ and CD8+ cells averaged around 3 ug.

Individuals selected for sequencing had exhibited CD8+CD57+ cell expansion on flow cytometry. No therapy had been given to the patients at the time of blood sampling. The length of the CDR3 is 14 residues. Looked up from germline, CDR1 is ENHRY and CDR2 is SYGVKD. The V end was cut by 8 bases, the J end by 1 base, with 14 bases between. With regard to this clonotype: Its antigen is unidentified.

Broader study findings: In CD8+ cells, Simpson's diversity showed no significant difference between patients and controls. Common to patients and controls were around 30 CD8+ CDR3 sequences.

CDR3 and TCR beta VDJ profiling relied on a genomic DNA template. TCRdb used MiXCR to reprocess the reads, holding one entry per CDR3 protein. The sample contains about 180,000 distinct CDR3 sequences, roughly 60% of which appear only once. Sequencing input: sorted CD4+, CD8+, or CD8+CD57+ T cells (not recorded which) from PBMCs. This receptor was identified in a human donor with aplastic anemia. The V and J genes are TRBV10-3 and TRBJ1-1, with D perhaps TRBD1 (6 bases). CDR3 protein: CAIWNPGANTEAFF. CDR3 coding DNA: TGTGCCATCTGGAACCCGGGGGCGAACACTGAAGCTTTCTTT.